The clone carrying this T cell receptor (beta chain) was observed at least ten times. Its antigen is unidentified. Through Arm-PCR of CDR3 regions and iRepertoire HTBI primers, TCR beta libraries were built. MiXCR, run by TCRdb on the multiplex PCR reads, gives a single entry per CDR3 protein. Among 350,000 to 450,000 distinct CDR3 sequences listed, 15% were seen once. This sample's time point: newly diagnosed GD, antithyroid drugs for less than 3 months. The TCR library was made from RNA that had been extracted from PBMCs in TRIzol. One endocrinology department in Xi'an, China, was where patients came from. These data belong to a study of regulatory T cells in long-lasting Graves disease. Study conclusions and caveats: Having only a small sample size may have limited accuracy. Persistent Graves' cases showed lower TCR diversity than newly diagnosed cases.

CDR3 length: 14 amino acids. V was clipped by 3 bases and J by 4 bases, with 12 bases between them. Germline V lookup: CDR1 MDHEN, CDR2 SYDVKM. Another study also made use of these data, one on T cells in Graves' hyperthyroidism and ophthalmopathy.

This clonotype was sampled from a woman aged 40 to 50 with Graves disease. Source: peripheral blood mononuclear cells (PBMCs), taken at new diagnosis, from a patient treated with antithyroid drugs. J is TRBJ1-2 and V is TRBV28; possibly TRBD1 for D (5 bases). The CDR3 protein is CASSFGAAFYGYTF. The CDR3 nucleotides read TGTGCCAGCAGTTTCGGGGCCGCCTTCTATGGCTACACCTTC.